This is a list of T cell receptor beta chains from one sample in a study of shared clonotypes between healthy human individuals. Clones were sequenced by immunoSEQ multiplex PCR, and TCRdb holds only the in-frame ones, with some missing. The repertoire holds 1,400,000 or so clones, 97% to 99% seen once, with 0.36% in the top ten. Sequencing used naive CD4+ T cells sorted from blood. These receptors came from a man aged 30 to 45 in good health. Both conserved end residues are part of each CDR3. Each record gives: V gene, J gene, clone size, D gene, CDR3 DNA, CDR3 protein. A D gene is named only where the DNA matches it firmly. Rows give clone size only sometimes, using once, few, many, or a class for an expanded clone.

TRBV28	TRBJ2-7	once	NA	TGTGCCAGCAGTTTGTCCCCGGGCCTACCGCAGTACTTC	CASSLSPGLPQYF
TRBV2	TRBJ1-1	once	NA	TGTGCCAGCAGTCAGACAGAGAACACTGAAGCTTTCTTT	CASSQTENTEAFF
TRBV21-1	TRBJ1-3	NA	NA	TGTGCCAGCAGCAAGGGCAGGAGCTCTGGAAACACCATATATTTT	CASSKGRSSGNTIYF
TRBV5-4	TRBJ2-1	NA	TRBD2	TGTGCCAGCAGGGGACTAGCGGGTTACAATGAGCAGTTCTTC	CASRGLAGYNEQFF
TRBV5-4	TRBJ2-5	NA	NA	TGTGCCAGCAGCTCCTGGGGATTTTACTACCAAGAGACCCAGTACTTC	CASSSWGFYYQETQYF
TRBV28	TRBJ2-2	NA	TRBD1	TGTGCCAGCAGTCAGGCGGGACAGGCGAACACCGGGGAGCTGTTTTTT	CASSQAGQANTGELFF
TRBV28	TRBJ2-4	NA	NA	TGTGCCAGCAAGACGTCCGTTACGGGGGTGGTTCAGTACTTC	CASKTSVTGVVQYF
TRBV15	TRBJ1-3	NA	NA	TGTGCCACCAGCAGAGTGGTGGACCTTTCTGGAAACACCATATATTTT	CATSRVVDLSGNTIYF
TRBV5-4	TRBJ2-3	once	NA	TGTGCCAGCGATAGACCAGGGGGCACAGATACGCAGTATTTT	CASDRPGGTDTQYF
TRBV4-1	TRBJ2-5	NA	NA	TGCGCCAGCAGCCAGGACCCGACAGGCTTGCTGGAGACCCAGTACTTC	CASSQDPTGLLETQYF